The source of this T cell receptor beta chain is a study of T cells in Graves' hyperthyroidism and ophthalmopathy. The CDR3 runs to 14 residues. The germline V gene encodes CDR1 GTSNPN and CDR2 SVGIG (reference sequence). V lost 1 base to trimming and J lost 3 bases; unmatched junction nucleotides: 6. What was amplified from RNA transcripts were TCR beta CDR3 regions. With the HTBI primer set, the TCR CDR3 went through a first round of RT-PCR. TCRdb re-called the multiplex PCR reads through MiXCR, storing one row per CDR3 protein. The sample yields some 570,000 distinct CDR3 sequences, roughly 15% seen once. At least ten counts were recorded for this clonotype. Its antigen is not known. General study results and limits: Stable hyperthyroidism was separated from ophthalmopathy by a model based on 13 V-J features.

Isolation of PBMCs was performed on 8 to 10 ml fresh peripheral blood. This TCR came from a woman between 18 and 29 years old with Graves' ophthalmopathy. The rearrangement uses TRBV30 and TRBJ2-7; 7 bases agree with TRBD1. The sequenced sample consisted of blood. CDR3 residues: CAWSETQGIYEQYF. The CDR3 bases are TGTGCCTGGAGTGAGACACAGGGGATCTACGAGCAGTACTTC.